Each of the 25 T cell receptor beta chains below was sequenced from the same sample in a study of beta chain features in type 1 diabetes. Overall study findings and caveats: Among patients with Type 1 diabetes, TCRB CDR3s were moderately but significantly shorter in every one of the four CD4+ subsets.

Expressed TCRB transcripts were sequenced because the isolated RNA had all been reverse transcribed beforehand. Profiled with immunoSEQ multiplex PCR; TCRdb holds only in-frame clones, not every one. This table has approximately 160,000 clones, over 9% appearing once. These receptors have no known antigen. Sequenced: central memory CD4+ T cells from blood. The receptors were sampled from a man aged 30-40 years with type 1 diabetes.

The chain has TRBV27 and TRBJ2-1; TRBD2 agrees at 11 bases. The CDR3 covers 15 residues. With 10 bases clipped from V and 5 bases from J, the junction kept 10 bases outside the gene matches. Germline assignment: CDR1 MNHEY and CDR2 SMNVEV (reference sequence). DNA of the CDR3: TGTGCCACCCACTCCCGACTAGCGGGAAACAATGAGCAGTTCTTC. Translating gives CATHSRLAGNNEQFF.

This clone has just a few counts. The chain uses TRBV11-2 and TRBJ2-3, with a possible D match to TRBD2 (6 bases). The V end was cut by 5 bases, the J end by 4 bases, with 22 bases between. Germline assignment: CDR1 SGHAT and CDR2 FQNNGV. CDR3 length equals 17 residues. CDR3 sequence reads: CASSPRGAAGLADTQYF. The DNA of the CDR3 is TGTGCCAGCAGCCCCCGTGGGGCAGCGGGCCTGGCAGATACGCAGTATTTT.

This clone was seen only a few times. V is TRBV7-2 and J is TRBJ1-3; no clear D. This CDR3 is 17 amino acids long. Trimming shortened V by 1 base and J by 1 base, and 14 bases separated the two germline ends. CDR1 is SGHTA, CDR2 FQGNSA, per germline. The CDR3 region is CASSLDSSRRSGNTIYF. The CDR3 nucleotides read TGTGCCAGCAGCTTAGACTCGTCTCGAAGATCTGGAAACACCATATATTTT.

This chain joins TRBV2 and TRBJ2-3, with D possibly being TRBD2 (5 bases). The germline gives CDR1 SNHLY, CDR2 FYNNEI. The germline V and J ends were trimmed by 4 bases and 5 bases, with 13 bases remaining between them. This CDR3 has 14 residues. The CDR3 DNA sequence: TGTGCCAGCAGTGTGACACACGGGGAAGATACGCAGTATTTT. Protein product: CASSVTHGEDTQYF.

This clone turned up a few times. CDR3 in DNA: TGTGCCAGCAGCTTACAGGGAGATACGCAGTATTTT. Protein: CASSLQGDTQYF. J is TRBJ2-3 and V is TRBV7-9; TRBD1 is a possible D gene (5 bases). This CDR3 is 12 amino acids long. Germline CDR1 is SEHNR and CDR2 is FQNEAQ (reference sequence). Trimming left V 2 bases short and J 5 bases short, with 5 bases between.

Only a few counts were recorded for this clone. This chain links TRBV5-6 with TRBJ2-7, with 14 bases that match TRBD2. Trimming cost V 4 bases and J 4 bases; bases outside gene matches: 4. In germline, CDR1 is SGHDT, CDR2 YYEEEE. The CDR3 loop spans 15 amino acids. CDR3 region: CASSPGLAGEYEQYF. For the CDR3, the DNA is TGTGCCAGCAGCCCGGGACTAGCGGGAGAATACGAGCAGTACTTC.

This sequence joins TRBV13 and TRBJ2-1; a possible D gene is TRBD1 (5 bases). The CDR3 is 14 amino acids. Trimming pared 7 bases from V and 2 bases from J, leaving 12 bases between. Germline values: CDR1 PRHDT, CDR2 FYEKMQ (reference sequence). The CDR3 is CASTRQLAYNEQFF. The CDR3 DNA reads as TGTGCCAGCACCCGACAGTTAGCCTACAATGAGCAGTTCTTC. Looking up the rest from reference TRBV13 and TRBJ2-1 gives the full variable domain: AAGVIQSPRHLIKEKRETATLKCYPIPRHDTVYWYQQGPGQDPQFLISFYEKMQSDKGSIPDRFSAQQFSDYHSELNMSSLELGDSALYFCASTRQLAYNEQFFGPGTRLTVL.

This chain joins TRBV18 and TRBJ2-1; TRBD1 is a possible D gene (6 bases). Looked up from germline, CDR1 is KGHSH and CDR2 is LQKENI. V lost 6 bases to trimming and J lost 0 bases, with 12 bases between them. The CDR3 contains 15 residues. This chain's CDR3 is CASSSGVPSYNEQFF. The CDR3 DNA follows: TGTGCCAGCTCCTCAGGGGTCCCCTCCTACAATGAGCAGTTCTTC.

The table lists this clone with a few counts. J is TRBJ2-1 and V is TRBV7-3, with TRBD2 matching 12 bases. The CDR3 is made up of 15 amino acids. V gave up 6 bases and J gave up 7 bases; unmatched junction bases: 7. Germline CDR1 is SGHTA and CDR2 is FQGTGA. The CDR3 region is CASSVPSGRGNEQFF. The CDR3 DNA sequence: TGTGCCAGCAGTGTACCTAGCGGGAGGGGAAATGAGCAGTTCTTC.

This clone was seen only a few times. CDR3 nucleotides: TGTGCCAGCAGCAGGGGGCTTGGAAATGAGCAGTTCTTC. Protein product: CASSRGLGNEQFF. The chain carries TRBV6-6 and TRBJ2-1; 8 nucleotides align to TRBD1. Germline-derived CDR1 and CDR2 are MNHNY and SVGAGI (reference sequence). The CDR3 length is 13 residues. V was clipped by 6 bases and J by 7 bases; unmatched bases: 5.

This clone was detected a few times. V gene TRBV4-3 combines with J gene TRBJ2-5, with 14 bases identical to TRBD2. V gave up 6 bases and J gave up 1 base; unmatched junction bases: 4. From germline, CDR1 is LGHNA and CDR2 YSLEER. This CDR3 is 16 amino acids long. CDR3 DNA: TGCGCCAGCAGTAGGACTAGCGGGAGGTTCCAAGAGACCCAGTACTTC. This codes for CASSRTSGRFQETQYF.

V is TRBV4-3 and J is TRBJ2-2, with D perhaps matching TRBD2 (6 bases). The CDR3 runs to 17 residues. Between the trimmed V and J ends, which lost 5 bases and 1 base, there was a span of 17 bases. CDR1 is LGHNA and CDR2 is YSLEER in the germline V gene. In DNA form, the CDR3 reads TGCGCCAGCAGCTGGGACTCCCTGACCCTGAACACCGGGGAGCTGTTTTTT. This encodes CASSWDSLTLNTGELFF.

This clone was seen only a few times. The V call is TRBV7-3, the J call TRBJ2-1, with TRBD2 as a possible D gene (5 bases). V was pared by 1 base and J by 8 bases, with 6 bases between. The CDR3 length is 12 residues. Germline V gene data show CDR1 as SGHTA and CDR2 as FQGTGA. The CDR3 loop is CASSLKEDEQFF. CDR3 nucleotides: TGTGCCAGCAGCTTAAAGGAGGATGAGCAGTTCTTC.

The chain recombines TRBV5-6 with TRBJ1-4, with TRBD1 matching 9 bases. This CDR3 region has 15 residues. V trimming: 3 bases; J trimming: 8 bases; junction bases outside the gene matches: 8. Germline V CDR1 and CDR2: SGHDT, YYEEEE. CDR3 nucleotide sequence: TGTGCCAGCAGCTCTTCGGGACAGGGAGGCGAAAAACTGTTTTTT. It yields the protein CASSSSGQGGEKLFF.

This clone was found a few times. The chain has TRBV11-1 and TRBJ2-7; 7 positions agree with TRBD2. The CDR3 has 15 residues. Trimming cost V 2 bases and J 4 bases; bases outside gene matches: 8. Looked up from germline, CDR1 is SGHAT and CDR2 is FQDESV (reference sequence). The CDR3 DNA sequence: TGTGCCAGCAGCTTACTGGCTAGCGGAAAATACGAGCAGTACTTC. It codes for CASSLLASGKYEQYF.

The V and J genes are TRBV18 and TRBJ2-1; possible D gene TRBD2, 6 bases. The ends were cut back, 4 bases at V and 7 bases at J, with 14 bases in the middle. This CDR3 has 14 residues. The germline gives CDR1 KGHSH, CDR2 LQKENI. In DNA form, the CDR3 reads TGTGCCAGCTCACGGGGGGAACTACCTAATGAGCAGTTCTTC. Its translation is CASSRGELPNEQFF.

The CDR3 DNA reads as TGTGCCATCAGGCCCTCGGGGGTGAACACCGGGGAGCTGTTTTTT. This gives the protein CAIRPSGVNTGELFF. V and J are TRBV10-3 and TRBJ2-2, with a possible D match to TRBD2 (6 bases). The CDR3 spans 15 residues. Trimming took 6 bases from V and 1 from J, leaving 12 bases between them. Germline CDR1 and CDR2: ENHRY and SYGVKD.

This clone has a handful of counts. J is TRBJ1-1 and V is TRBV21-1; the D segment call TRBD1 is taken from the table without a DNA check. TRBV21-1 is a recognized pseudogene. CDR3 length equals 17 residues. CDR3 sequence reads: CASSRERTGQGIPEAFF. The CDR3 DNA follows: TGTGCCAGCAGCAGAGAAAGGACGGGACAGGGGATACCTGAGGCTTTCTTT.

There are a few counts of this clone. The chain combines TRBV28 with TRBJ1-2; perhaps TRBD1 as D (6 bases). The V gene's germline CDR1 is MDHEN and CDR2 SYDVKM. Trimming left V 6 bases short and J 2 bases short, with 16 bases between. The CDR3 has 15 amino acids. The CDR3 region has the DNA TGTGCCAGCAGCCAACGGGACATGGGAAACTATGGCTACACCTTC. This gives the protein CASSQRDMGNYGYTF.

This chain joins TRBV9 and TRBJ2-7, with TRBD2 as a possible D gene (5 bases). CDR1 and CDR2 from the germline V gene are SGDLS and YYNGEE. The CDR3 covers 16 residues. The V and J ends lost 0 bases and 2 bases respectively, with 15 bases between them. The CDR3 loop reads CASSVGSPDFAYEQYF. The CDR3 region has the DNA TGTGCCAGCAGCGTAGGTTCTCCGGACTTCGCCTACGAGCAGTACTTC.

The V call is TRBV7-2, the J call TRBJ2-7; 12 bases align to TRBD2. CDR3 length: 15 amino acids. CDR1 and CDR2 from the germline V gene are SGHTA and FQGNSA. The V segment lost 3 bases and the J segment 4 bases; nucleotides outside the gene matches: 4. The CDR3 coding sequence is TGTGCCAGCAGCTTTCTAGCGGGAGGGCGATACGAGCAGTACTTC. Translated: CASSFLAGGRYEQYF.

The chain couples TRBV5-1 to TRBJ1-2; 12 positions match TRBD1. There are 15 residues in the CDR3. The V gene end was trimmed by 4 bases and the J gene end by 6 bases; junction bases not matched to a gene: 7. Per the germline V gene, CDR1 is SGHRS and CDR2 is YFSETQ. The DNA of the CDR3 is TGCGCCAGCAGCGATCCGGGACAGGGGGCGAATGGCTACACCTTC. This gives the protein CASSDPGQGANGYTF.

The rearrangement links TRBV25-1 to TRBJ1-5, with D possibly being TRBD1 (5 bases). The CDR3 is 16 amino acids. Between the trimmed V and J ends, which lost 4 bases and 9 bases, there was a span of 22 bases. Germline V gene data show CDR1 as MGHDK and CDR2 as SYGVNS. CDR3 sequence (DNA): TGTGCCAGCAGTGTTATGGGTTGTCACGGGGGATCGCCCCAGCATTTT. Protein sequence: CASSVMGCHGGSPQHF.

This clone has just a few counts. CDR3 coding DNA: TGTGCCACCAGCAGAGCAGAAGCAGATACGCAGTATTTT. Its protein product is CATSRAEADTQYF. The chain couples TRBV15 to TRBJ2-3, with D unclear. The CDR3 is 13 residues long. Germline V lookup: CDR1 LNHNV, CDR2 YYDKDF (reference sequence). Trimming shortened V by 1 base and J by 4 bases, and 6 bases separated the two germline ends.

This clone appeared a few times. The rearrangement links TRBV5-1 to TRBJ1-4; 8 bases align to TRBD1. V lost 0 bases, J lost 7 bases, and 8 bases stayed unmatched. The CDR3 has 16 amino acids. Germline V gives CDR1 SGHRS, CDR2 YFSETQ. The CDR3 nucleotides are TGCGCCAGCAGCTTGGAGACAGGGGCTTATAGTGAAAAACTGTTTTTT. As protein: CASSLETGAYSEKLFF.